This T cell receptor (beta chain) stems from a study of control samples from healthy donors and cancer patients. This CDR3 is 16 amino acids long. Germline V gives CDR1 MNHNY, CDR2 SVGAGI (reference sequence). Trimming stripped 7 bases from V and 2 bases from J, with 20 bases between. Profiling relied on immunoSEQ multiplex PCR, and the TCRdb table lists in-frame clones only, not all of them. The sample contains about 160,000 clones, approximately 94% of which appear only once. The receptor was isolated from a man aged 55 to 70 with colorectal cancer. This chain uses TRBV6-6 with TRBJ1-2; D is perhaps TRBD1 (6 bases). Sequencing was done on a sample of PBMCs. The CDR3 nucleotides read TGTGCCAGCACCCCCGGGGGCGGTGAGAAGAACTATGGCTACACCTTC. This translates into CASTPGGGEKNYGYTF.